A single sample gave rise to the 2 T cell receptor beta chains below, sequenced in a study of beta chain features in type 1 diabetes. What was sequenced were expressed TCRB transcripts, since all of the isolated RNA had been reverse transcribed. Only in-frame clones appear in the TCRdb table, and some are missing; sequencing was by immunoSEQ multiplex PCR. Here the sample spans about 410,000 clones, roughly 13% being singletons. Source material: naive CD4+ T cells from blood. The receptors derive from a man under 40 in good health.

A few counts support this clone. The CDR3 bases are TGTGCCAGCAGCTTAGAGATAGGCAAGAAAACCTACGAGCAGTACTTC. It translates to CASSLEIGKKTYEQYF. The V and J genes are TRBV7-2 and TRBJ2-7, with D hard to call. V was pared by 1 base and J by 2 bases, with 15 bases between. This CDR3 region has 16 residues. Germline V gene data show CDR1 as SGHTA and CDR2 as FQGNSA.

V and J are TRBV4-3 and TRBJ2-2; the match to TRBD2 covers 8 bases. This CDR3 has 16 amino acids. Germline V CDR1 and CDR2: LGHNA, YSLEER. The V gene end was trimmed by 3 bases and the J gene end by 7 bases; junction bases not matched to a gene: 10. CDR3 sequence: CASSQRTSRKGGELFF. CDR3 nucleotide sequence: TGCGCCAGCAGCCAGCGGACTAGCCGGAAGGGCGGGGAGCTGTTTTTT.